This T cell receptor (beta chain) was captured in a study of sequential checkpoint blockade in melanoma. Study background: Randomization was 1:1 between first-line nivolumab→ipilimumab and ipilimumab→nivolumab. After both sequences, patients received maintenance nivolumab.

TCRdb's copy holds only in-frame clones and misses some; the assay was immunoSEQ multiplex PCR. The table has under 6,500 clones, roughly 87% seen once. Stated treatment: randomized to nivolumab then ipilimumab (arm A) or the reverse (arm B). None of the patients previously received DNA-damaging chemotherapy. From thawed PBMCs, live CD3+CD8+ cells negative for CD19 and CD56 were sorted. Sequenced material: CD8+ T cells sorted from blood (inferred from file names), taken from a patient given nivolumab and ipilimumab in sequence. This TCR was recovered from a human donor with melanoma.

The CDR3 DNA is TGTGCCAGCAGCGCTCGACTAGCGGGCTCCTACAATGAGCAGTTCTTC. This codes for CASSARLAGSYNEQFF. The genes are TRBV9 and TRBJ2-1; TRBD2 aligns across 10 bases. Germline-derived CDR1 and CDR2 are SGDLS and YYNGEE. The CDR3 is 16 residues long. The ends lost 3 bases at V and 0 bases at J; junction bases unmatched: 3. The full variable domain, its missing parts supplied by reference TRBV9 and TRBJ2-1, is DSGVTQTPKHLITATGQRVTLRCSPRSGDLSVYWYQQSLDQGLQFLIQYYNGEERAKGNILERFSAQQFPDLHSELNLSSLELGDSALYFCASSARLAGSYNEQFFGPGTRLTVL.